The 20 T cell receptor beta chains reported below all come from one sample, sequenced in a study of blood T cells in healthy people across ages. Together with a sample-barcoded 5' primer, a J-beta primer mix was included in a second PCR lasting about 7 to 11 cycles. TCRdb re-called the 5' RACE reads with MiXCR, one entry per CDR3 protein. This table has fewer than 1.5 million distinct CDR3 sequences, around 39% appearing once. Input material: blood. These receptors all stem from a woman younger than 30 in good health.

The chain recombines TRBV27 with TRBJ2-3; D gene uncertain. Per germline, CDR1 MNHEY and CDR2 SMNVEV (reference sequence). V lost 2 bases to trimming and J lost 8 bases, with 11 bases between them. The CDR3 consists of 13 residues. The CDR3 DNA is TGTGCCAGCAGTTTACGTATGGCCCTTACGCAGTATTTT. Its translation is CASSLRMALTQYF.

This clonotype was seen only a few times. The V and J genes are TRBV20-1 and TRBJ1-1; tentatively, D is TRBD1 (5 bases). The CDR3 contains 14 residues. The germline V gene encodes CDR1 DFQATT and CDR2 SNEGSKA (reference sequence). Trimming took 6 bases from V and 5 from J, leaving 19 bases between them. The CDR3 sequence: CSAIPGTPETEAFF. The CDR3, as DNA: TGCAGTGCCATCCCTGGGACCCCAGAAACTGAAGCTTTCTTT.

Ten or more counts support this clonotype. The rearrangement joins TRBV5-5 to TRBJ2-7; weak D call: TRBD1 (5 bases). Trimming left V 4 bases short and J 3 bases short, with 17 bases between. CDR1 SGHKS and CDR2 YYEKEE come from the germline V gene (reference sequence). The CDR3 runs to 15 residues. The CDR3 DNA reads TGTGCCAGCAGCGGTCCGACAGAGGAGCTCTACGAGCAGTACTTC. This sequence encodes CASSGPTEELYEQYF.

Many counts were recorded for this clonotype. The gene calls are TRBV7-6 and TRBJ2-7, with no clear D. Germline values: CDR1 SGHVS, CDR2 FNYEAQ. Trimming left V 5 bases short and J 3 bases short, with 14 bases between. CDR3 size: 14 residues. CDR3 residues: CASSPSPQDYEQYF. DNA for the CDR3: TGTGCCAGCAGCCCCTCGCCCCAGGACTACGAGCAGTACTTC.

The V gene is TRBV10-2, the J gene TRBJ1-2; 7 bases are shared with TRBD1. The J segment lost 5 bases and the V segment lost 8 bases, leaving 5 bases of the junction unmatched. The CDR3 runs to 12 residues. Germline values: CDR1 WSHSY, CDR2 SAAADI. The CDR3 spells CASSGTEYGYTF. CDR3 bases: TGCGCCAGCTCAGGGACAGAATATGGCTACACCTTC.

This clonotype occurred a few times. The V and J genes are TRBV6-6 and TRBJ1-2; D gene ambiguous. V was trimmed by 5 bases and J by 8 bases, leaving 21 bases between them. This CDR3 comprises 15 residues. Germline V gene sequence: CDR1 MNHNY, CDR2 SVGAGI (reference sequence). Here the CDR3 DNA reads TGTGCCAGCAGTCCACCGGACTATACCGGAGGGGGCTACACCTTC. As protein: CASSPPDYTGGGYTF.

The gene calls are TRBV4-2 and TRBJ1-6; no clear D gene. Trimming shortened V by 0 bases and J by 0 bases, and 12 bases separated the two germline ends. The CDR3 runs 18 residues. Germline CDR1 is LGHNA and CDR2 is YNFKEQ. The CDR3 protein is CASSQEKGGSSYNSPLHF. The DNA for the CDR3 is TGTGCCAGCAGCCAAGAAAAAGGAGGGAGCTCCTATAATTCACCCCTCCACTTT.

CDR3 sequence (DNA): TGCAGTGCTAGAGACCTACTGGGGACTAGCGCCACAGATACGCAGTATTTT. It is translated as CSARDLLGTSATDTQYF. This rearrangement joins TRBV20-1 to TRBJ2-3, with 10 bases matching TRBD2. CDR1 and CDR2 (germline): DFQATT, SNEGSKA (reference sequence). This CDR3 spans 17 amino acids. The V and J ends lost 0 bases and 2 bases, in that order; junction bases with no gene match: 8.

As concerns this clonotype: One end of the junction is discordant with germline, which a read error may explain. V is TRBV4-2 and J is TRBJ1-5; unclear D gene. The germline V gene encodes CDR1 LGHNA and CDR2 YNFKEQ. The CDR3 extends over 13 amino acids. This CDR3 reads CASGQDGDQPQHF. The CDR3, as DNA: TGTGCCAGCGGCCAAGACGGCGATCAGCCCCAGCATTTT.

The chain couples TRBV5-1 to TRBJ1-2; weak D call: TRBD1 (6 bases). There are 12 residues in the CDR3. Trimming removed 3 bases from V and 6 bases from J, with 9 bases in between. Looked up from germline, CDR1 is SGHRS and CDR2 is YFSETQ. CDR3: CASSSGEDGYTF. DNA of the CDR3: TGCGCCAGCAGCTCAGGGGAGGATGGCTACACCTTC.

The chain couples TRBV29-1 to TRBJ1-1; D unclear. This CDR3 has 11 residues. Germline CDR1 reads SQVTM; CDR2 reads ANQGSEA. Trimming shortened V by 6 bases and J by 3 bases, and 8 bases separated the two germline ends. DNA of the CDR3: TGCAGCGTGAGGGATCACACTGAAGCTTTCTTT. Translating gives CSVRDHTEAFF.

The chain is built from TRBV18 and TRBJ1-1; weak D call: TRBD1 (5 bases). Germline loops: CDR1 KGHSH, CDR2 LQKENI. The CDR3 extends over 14 amino acids. Trimming took off 8 bases at V and 1 base at J, with 14 bases between the two ends. Here the CDR3 reads CASTLPGANTEAFF. The CDR3 nucleotides read TGTGCCAGCACCCTACCCGGGGCGAACACTGAAGCTTTCTTT.

The rearrangement links TRBV13 to TRBJ2-1; D gene ambiguous. Trimming pared 4 bases from V and 6 bases from J, leaving 10 bases between. The germline V gene encodes CDR1 PRHDT and CDR2 FYEKMQ (reference sequence). The CDR3 runs to 13 residues. CDR3 sequence (DNA): TGTGCCAGCAGCTCTTGGACGGCCAATGAGCAGTTCTTC. Protein sequence: CASSSWTANEQFF.

The chain joins TRBV4-2 to TRBJ2-1; 13 nucleotides line up with TRBD2. The CDR3 is 17 amino acids. Germline-derived CDR1 and CDR2 are LGHNA and YNFKEQ. The J segment lost 8 bases and the V segment lost 3 bases, leaving 10 bases of the junction unmatched. This CDR3 reads CASSQPKAGLAGYEQFF. The CDR3 DNA is TGTGCCAGCAGCCAGCCCAAGGCGGGACTAGCGGGGTATGAGCAGTTCTTC.

This clonotype showed up just a few times. The chain joins TRBV20-1 to TRBJ2-5; D might be TRBD1 or TRBD2, each matching 5 bases. The V end lost 3 bases, the J end lost 1 base, and 15 bases lay between the germline ends. The CDR3 consists of 15 residues. The germline V gene has CDR1 DFQATT and CDR2 SNEGSKA (reference sequence). The CDR3 region has the DNA TGCAGTGCTAGGGCACCTCAGGGACCCCAAGAGACCCAGTACTTC. Amino acids: CSARAPQGPQETQYF.

The CDR3 DNA is TGTGCCAGCAGCGGGCTATGGGGCGCGGGAGTAAGAGATACGCAGTATTTT. It yields the protein CASSGLWGAGVRDTQYF. J is TRBJ2-3 and V is TRBV9; 7 nucleotides line up with TRBD2. This CDR3 region has 17 residues. Trimming took 3 bases from V and 5 from J; bases not matched to a gene: 15. Germline CDR1 is SGDLS and CDR2 is YYNGEE.

J is TRBJ1-4 and V is TRBV29-1; D is uncertain. CDR3 length: 12 residues. Germline values: CDR1 SQVTM, CDR2 ANQGSEA. V lost 6 bases to trimming and J lost 8 bases, with 13 bases between them. The CDR3 DNA reads as TGCAGCGTACGGACGGACGAGGAAAAACTGTTTTTT. This sequence encodes CSVRTDEEKLFF.

The V and J genes are TRBV5-1 and TRBJ2-7, with D maybe TRBD2 (5 bases). Per germline, CDR1 SGHRS and CDR2 YFSETQ. The CDR3 runs 14 residues. V was cut by 1 base and J by 5 bases, with 13 bases left in between. The CDR3 region is CASSLRRAGHEQYF. The CDR3 region has the DNA TGCGCCAGCAGCTTGAGGCGGGCTGGACACGAGCAGTACTTC.

The rearrangement links TRBV5-1 to TRBJ1-1, with TRBD1 matching 8 bases. Germline CDR1 reads SGHRS; CDR2 reads YFSETQ. Trimming cost V 4 bases and J 3 bases; bases outside gene matches: 8. The CDR3 has 15 amino acids. CDR3: CASSRDTGGDTEAFF. DNA for the CDR3: TGCGCCAGCAGCCGTGACACAGGGGGGGACACTGAAGCTTTCTTT.

This chain joins TRBV4-1 and TRBJ2-7; TRBD2 agrees at 10 bases. The length of the CDR3 is 17 residues. Unmatched junction bases numbered 9, after V lost 3 bases and J lost 1 base. The germline gives CDR1 MGHRA, CDR2 YSYEKL. In DNA, the CDR3 is TGCGCCAGCAGCCAGGGACCGCGGACTAGCGGTTCCTACGAGCAGTACTTC. It translates to CASSQGPRTSGSYEQYF.